A single sample gave rise to the 26 T cell receptor beta chains below, sequenced in a study of T cell responses to AZD1222 COVID-19 vaccine. Repertoires were generated with immunoSEQ multiplex PCR, while TCRdb's copy carries only in-frame clones and drops some. The sample shows 100,000 to 120,000 clones, less than 95% of them seen only once. Sequences were derived from peripheral blood, sampled on day 0 of AZD1222 vaccination. The receptor source for this set is an adult in good health.

The chain links TRBV11-2 to TRBJ1-1, with TRBD1 identical over 7 bases. CDR1 and CDR2 from the germline V gene are SGHAT and FQNNGV. The CDR3 covers 17 residues. With V trimmed by 5 bases and J by 4 bases, 16 bases remained unmatched. The CDR3 nucleotides read TGTGCCAGCAGCCAACATTGGACAGGTAAGCAGAGCACTGAAGCTTTCTTT. Encoded protein: CASSQHWTGKQSTEAFF.

The chain has TRBV18 and TRBJ2-3; D not resolved. CDR1 KGHSH and CDR2 LQKENI come from the germline V gene. This CDR3 is 12 amino acids long. V was clipped by 6 bases and J by 0 bases, with 4 bases between them. The CDR3 bases are TGTGCCAGCTCCCCCAGCACAGATACGCAGTATTTT. This codes for CASSPSTDTQYF.

V and J are TRBV28 and TRBJ2-4, with D hard to call. CDR1 and CDR2 (germline): MDHEN, SYDVKM. The V end was cut by 2 bases, the J end by 0 bases, with 11 bases between. The CDR3 consists of 16 residues. The CDR3 sequence: CASSLRVGVAKNIQYF. CDR3 nucleotides: TGTGCCAGCAGTTTAAGGGTCGGCGTAGCCAAAAACATTCAGTACTTC.

The chain is built from TRBV7-9 and TRBJ2-7; 8 nucleotides line up with TRBD1. V was clipped by 2 bases and J by 2 bases; unmatched bases: 5. This CDR3 contains 15 residues. Germline CDR1 is SEHNR and CDR2 is FQNEAQ (reference sequence). Here the CDR3 DNA reads TGTGCCAGCAGCTTAACTGGACAGGGACCCTACGAGCAGTACTTC. Translated: CASSLTGQGPYEQYF. Full variable domain (outside the CDR3, taken from reference TRBV7-9 and TRBJ2-7): DTGVSQNPRHKITKRGQNVTFRCDPISEHNRLYWYRQTLGQGPEFLTYFQNEAQLEKSRLLSDRFSAERPKGSFSTLEIQRTEQGDSAMYLCASSLTGQGPYEQYFGPGTRLTVT.

This chain links TRBV5-8 with TRBJ2-3; D gene unclear. V lost 7 bases, J lost 6 bases, and 21 bases lay in between. The CDR3 loop spans 15 amino acids. Germline V lookup: CDR1 SGHTS, CDR2 YDEGEE. CDR3 sequence reads: CASPPPAHSSDTQYF. CDR3 DNA sequence: TGTGCCAGCCCGCCCCCGGCGCACAGTTCGGATACGCAGTATTTT. Drawing the rest from reference TRBV5-8 and TRBJ2-3, the complete variable domain is EAGVTQSPTHLIKTRGQQATLRCSPISGHTSVYWYQQALGLGLQFLLWYDEGEERNRGNFPPRFSGRQFPNYSSELNVNALELEDSALYLCASPPPAHSSDTQYFGPGTRLTVL.

V usage is TRBV3-1 (or the pseudogene TRBV3-2) and J usage is TRBJ1-2, with no clear D. With 4 bases removed from V and 2 bases from J, the gap between germline ends came to 11 bases. The germline CDR1 and CDR2 sequences are LGHDT and YNNKEL (reference sequence). This CDR3 contains 14 residues. CDR3 nucleotides: TGTGCCAGCAGCCCATGGACCGAGAACTATGGCTACACCTTC. This gives the protein CASSPWTENYGYTF.

The V call is TRBV19, the J call TRBJ1-2, with unresolved D. V lost 5 bases and J 0 bases, leaving 13 bases between the germline ends. The germline V gene has CDR1 LNHDA and CDR2 SQIVND (reference sequence). This CDR3 has 15 residues. The CDR3 region has the DNA TGTGCCAGTAGTCCCCGGATGGTCTCTAACTATGGCTACACCTTC. It translates to CASSPRMVSNYGYTF. The variable domain in full, with the rest retrieved from reference TRBV19 and TRBJ1-2, is DGGITQSPKYLFRKEGQNVTLSCEQNLNHDAMYWYRQDPGQGLRLIYYSQIVNDFQKGDIAEGYSVSREKKESFPLTVTSAQKNPTAFYLCASSPRMVSNYGYTFGSGTRLTVV.

This sequence joins TRBV6-1 and TRBJ1-2; D is uncertain. This CDR3 region has 15 residues. Per germline, CDR1 MNHNS and CDR2 SASEGT. Trimming shortened V by 2 bases and J by 0 bases, and 10 bases separated the two germline ends. The DNA for the CDR3 is TGTGCCAGCAGTGAAACGGTTGGATCTAACTATGGCTACACCTTC. Translation gives CASSETVGSNYGYTF.

V usage is TRBV5-4 and J usage is TRBJ1-2, with a weak D call TRBD1 (5 bases). Germline V CDR1 and CDR2: SGHNT, YYREEE (reference sequence). This CDR3 contains 17 residues. V shed 4 bases and J shed 2 bases, with 21 bases lying between them. The CDR3 sequence is CASSPGPGGGFNYGYTF. The CDR3 nucleotides read TGTGCCAGCAGCCCCGGGCCGGGCGGGGGTTTCAACTATGGCTACACCTTC.

J is TRBJ1-1 and V is TRBV19; D is unclear. CDR3 length: 15 amino acids. Germline V gene sequence: CDR1 LNHDA, CDR2 SQIVND (reference sequence). CDR3 coding DNA: TGTGCTACAACCGGCATACTAAATCTGAACACTGAAGCTTTCTTT. Its protein product is CATTGILNLNTEAFF.

This sequence joins TRBV13 and TRBJ2-7, with D hard to call. CDR1 PRHDT and CDR2 FYEKMQ come from the germline V gene (reference sequence). The CDR3 spans 15 residues. The germline V and J ends were trimmed by 5 bases and 0 bases, with 14 bases remaining between them. The CDR3 is CASSLTKAASYEQYF. CDR3 in DNA: TGTGCCAGCAGCCTAACAAAAGCCGCCTCCTACGAGCAGTACTTC.

This clone is a singleton in its sample. V gene TRBV3-1 (or the pseudogene TRBV3-2) combines with J gene TRBJ2-2, with D possibly being TRBD1 (5 bases). CDR1 is LGHDT and CDR2 is YNNKEL in the germline V gene (reference sequence). CDR3 length: 15 amino acids. The ends were cut back, 3 bases at V and 5 bases at J, with 13 bases in the middle. The CDR3 here is CASSQGLTWTGELFF. CDR3 sequence (DNA): TGTGCCAGCAGCCAGGGGCTGACCTGGACCGGGGAGCTGTTTTTT.

This clone was seen once. The chain links TRBV18 to TRBJ2-7; TRBD2 aligns across 8 bases. Trimming at V came to 6 bases and at J to 5 bases, leaving 9 bases not matched to a gene. CDR3 length equals 14 residues. Germline lookup yields CDR1 KGHSH and CDR2 LQKENI. CDR3 nucleotides: TGTGCCAGCTCGCTGGGACTAGATACCCACGAGCAGTACTTC. Protein: CASSLGLDTHEQYF.

This rearrangement joins TRBV2 to TRBJ1-5; 7 nucleotides agree with TRBD1. The CDR3 length is 15 residues. The trim removed 3 bases at V and 6 bases at J, leaving 8 bases unmatched. In germline, CDR1 is SNHLY, CDR2 FYNNEI. Here the CDR3 reads CASSEDRWGGQPQHF. CDR3 coding DNA: TGTGCCAGCAGTGAGGACAGGTGGGGGGGTCAGCCCCAGCATTTT. Full variable domain (missing parts from reference TRBV2 and TRBJ1-5): EPEVTQTPSHQVTQMGQEVILRCVPISNHLYFYWYRQILGQKVEFLVSFYNNEISEKSEIFDDQFSVERPDGSNFTLKIRSTKLEDSAMYFCASSEDRWGGQPQHFGDGTRLSIL.

The CDR3 reads CASGSAAGYTF. CDR3 coding DNA: TGTGCCAGCGGGTCCGCCGCTGGCTACACCTTC. This chain joins TRBV7-2 and TRBJ1-2, with no clear D. Trimming left V 8 bases short and J 7 bases short, with 11 bases between. Germline CDR1 SGHTA, CDR2 FQGNSA. The length of the CDR3 is 11 residues.

The chain employs TRBV7-9 and TRBJ1-3; TRBD1 agrees at 8 bases. CDR1 and CDR2 (germline): SEHNR, FQNEAQ (reference sequence). This CDR3 region has 15 residues. V shed 5 bases, J shed 3 bases, and the junction held 6 bases outside the gene matches. In DNA form, the CDR3 reads TGTGCCAGCAGCCCAGCAGGGGGCGTTGGAAACACCATATATTTT. Translating it yields CASSPAGGVGNTIYF.

The CDR3 nucleotides are TGTGCCAGCAGTCTCCTATCCAATGAAGCTTTCTTT. Translation gives CASSLLSNEAFF. The rearrangement links TRBV6-6 to TRBJ1-1; D not certain. The germline CDR1 and CDR2 sequences are MNHNY and SVGAGI (reference sequence). The germline V and J ends were trimmed by 5 bases and 7 bases, with 11 bases remaining between them. The CDR3 is 12 residues long.

The V call is TRBV7-9, the J call TRBJ1-3, with TRBD1 as a possible D gene (5 bases). Trimming took 4 bases from V and 6 from J, leaving 10 bases between them. In germline, CDR1 is SEHNR, CDR2 FQNEAQ (reference sequence). The CDR3 length is 13 residues. The CDR3 sequence is CASSSREVNTIYF. CDR3 DNA: TGTGCCAGCAGCTCCAGGGAGGTAAACACCATATATTTT.

The chain uses TRBV5-8 and TRBJ2-1; tentatively, D is TRBD1 (6 bases). V shed 10 bases and J shed 4 bases, with 18 bases lying between them. The CDR3 is 14 residues long. Germline CDR1 and CDR2: SGHTS and YDEGEE. The CDR3 loop reads CAGRTGTFYNEQFF. The CDR3 nucleotides read TGTGCCGGCCGGACCGGGACATTTTACAATGAGCAGTTCTTC.

This sequence joins TRBV5-1 and TRBJ1-4; D possibly corresponds to TRBD1 (6 bases). Germline CDR1 and CDR2: SGHRS and YFSETQ. Trimming shortened V by 0 bases and J by 8 bases, and 8 bases separated the two germline ends. The CDR3 totals 13 residues. The CDR3 region is CASSLAGAEKLFF. The DNA of the CDR3 is TGCGCCAGCAGCTTGGCAGGGGCCGAAAAACTGTTTTTT.

The rearrangement uses TRBV5-1 and TRBJ2-1; 9 bases map to TRBD1. V shed 4 bases and J 4 bases; nucleotides not matched to a gene: 6. This CDR3 has 15 amino acids. CDR1 and CDR2 (germline): SGHRS, YFSETQ. The CDR3 region is CASSAGQGPYNEQFF. The CDR3 region has the DNA TGCGCCAGCAGCGCGGGACAGGGACCTTACAATGAGCAGTTCTTC.

J is TRBJ2-4 and V is TRBV24-1; 9 bases fit TRBD1. Germline V lookup: CDR1 KGHDR, CDR2 SFDVKD. Unmatched junction bases numbered 3, after V lost 6 bases and J lost 4 bases. The CDR3 consists of 14 residues. CDR3 in amino acids: CATSSGQGKNIQYF. The DNA for the CDR3 is TGTGCCACCAGTTCCGGACAGGGGAAAAACATTCAGTACTTC.

This clone was seen once. CDR3 sequence: CASSVGLGTYNEQFF. DNA of the CDR3: TGTGCCAGCAGCGTAGGGTTGGGTACCTACAATGAGCAGTTCTTC. This chain links TRBV9 with TRBJ2-1; D unclear. The CDR3 length is 15 residues. Between the trimmed V and J ends, which lost 0 bases and 2 bases, there was a span of 9 bases. Germline V lookup: CDR1 SGDLS, CDR2 YYNGEE.

To note about this clone: Other DNA sequences of this sample code for an identical CDR3. The rearrangement links TRBV24-1 to TRBJ2-7; D remains unclear. CDR1 is KGHDR and CDR2 is SFDVKD in the germline V gene. V dropped 3 bases and J dropped 1 base, with 6 bases sitting between them. This CDR3 is 13 amino acids long. The CDR3 reads CATSDRHSYEQYF. CDR3 sequence (DNA): TGTGCCACCAGTGATCGGCATTCCTACGAGCAGTACTTC.

The chain recombines TRBV6-5 with TRBJ2-3; the D is unclear. V was cut by 6 bases and J by 0 bases, with 10 bases left in between. Germline CDR1 and CDR2: MNHEY and SVGAGI. The CDR3 covers 14 residues. The CDR3 protein is CASSPRSSTDTQYF. DNA of the CDR3: TGTGCCAGCAGCCCGCGAAGTAGCACAGATACGCAGTATTTT.

The chain couples TRBV28 to TRBJ2-7, with D possibly TRBD2 on 5 matching bases. CDR1 and CDR2 from the germline V gene are MDHEN and SYDVKM. Trimming stripped 4 bases from V and 13 bases from J, with 20 bases between. The CDR3 is made up of 13 amino acids. CDR3 amino acids: CASSYQTRGRPYF. The CDR3 region has the DNA TGTGCCAGCAGTTACCAGACCCGAGGGCGTCCCTACTTC.